One T cell receptor (beta chain) is described in this entry. Its antigen is currently unknown. This CDR3 spans 13 amino acids. Germline CDR1 DFQATT, CDR2 SNEGSKA (reference sequence). Between the trimmed V and J ends, which lost 5 bases and 4 bases, there was a span of 14 bases. The data originate from a study of human T cells and chemical hapten exposure. Looking at the study overall: Chiefly female patients presented with alopecia areata, totalis or universalis.

TCRdb re-derived calls from the RACE reads in MiXCR, one entry per CDR3 protein. Here the sample spans 35,000 to 50,000 distinct CDR3 sequences, more than 9% being singletons. Study-level results: Expanded TCRs clustered into significantly more large CDR3 similarity groups than controls, the analysis revealed.

Time point indicated: pre-sensitization, week 0. Treatment defined: therapeutic diphenylcyclopropenone sensitization with weekly scalp DPC. Unfractionated whole blood yielded the extracted total RNA. This chain joins TRBV20-1 and TRBJ2-5, with unresolved D. This clonotype was sampled from a man aged 25-45 years with alopecia areata. Some clones in this sample may be carry-over from other donors' samples. The starting material was whole blood, obtained in connection with sensitization to the hapten diphenylcyclopropenone (DPC). The CDR3 DNA follows: TGCAGTGCTCCGGGCCTATTCAGAGAGACCCAGTACTTC. Encoded protein: CSAPGLFRETQYF.